The present T cell receptor (beta chain) was sequenced within a study of siplizumab effects on memory and regulatory T cells. Study observations and caveats: Assignment to unstimulated subsets succeeded for only a minor fraction of the alloreactive clones. Most proliferating CD4+ or CD8+ clones, roughly 75-95%, had no naive or memory assignment. Among sequences traceable to unstimulated CD4+ memory cells, alloreactive ones were significantly reduced by siplizumab.

TCRdb keeps only in-frame clones here, not all; method: immunoSEQ multiplex PCR. The sample records about 110,000 clones, around nine tenths being singletons. The germline CDR1 and CDR2 sequences are SGHDT and YYEEEE. This CDR3 has 16 residues. V was clipped by 0 bases and J by 4 bases; unmatched bases: 5. Regarding this clone: No antigen is known for it.

This sequence originates from a human donor in good health. The V gene is TRBV5-6, the J gene TRBJ2-2; 8 bases align to TRBD2. The sequenced sample was CD4+ T cells sorted from blood. The CDR3, as DNA: TGTGCCAGCAGCTTGGGGCGAACTAGCGGCACCGGGGAGCTGTTTTTT. This gives the protein CASSLGRTSGTGELFF.